The clone carrying this T cell receptor beta chain occurred many times. The antigen is unknown. Using RNA transcripts, the TCR beta CDR3 regions were amplified. First-round RT-PCR relied on HTBI primers, and a second-round multiplex PCR came next. MiXCR, run by TCRdb on the multiplex PCR reads, gives a single entry per CDR3 protein. The top ten clones hold around 9.8% of a sample with about 480,000 distinct CDR3 sequences, about 15% of them seen once. Researchers turned away patients with other autoimmune diseases, uncontrolled infections, pregnancy or lactation. Sampling around 10 ml of fresh peripheral blood provided the PBMCs. The sample is drawn from a study of Graves' ophthalmopathy and Graves' hyperthyroidism. Study overall: The blood sample was drawn at first diagnosis and before any treatment. Study outcomes and limitations: The model reached 55% to 71% sensitivity and about 72% specificity for predicting ophthalmopathy progression.

Per the germline V gene, CDR1 is MNHEY and CDR2 is SVGEGT. The V end was cut by 4 bases, the J end by 5 bases, with 17 bases between. This CDR3 spans 15 amino acids. This receptor was taken from a woman between 25 and 40 years old with Graves' ophthalmopathy. This chain joins TRBV6-2 or TRBV6-3 and TRBJ1-2; no firm D call. The sequenced sample consisted of blood. This chain's CDR3 is CASSFDTMFDYGYTF. The CDR3 bases are TGTGCCAGCAGTTTCGATACGATGTTCGATTATGGCTACACCTTC.